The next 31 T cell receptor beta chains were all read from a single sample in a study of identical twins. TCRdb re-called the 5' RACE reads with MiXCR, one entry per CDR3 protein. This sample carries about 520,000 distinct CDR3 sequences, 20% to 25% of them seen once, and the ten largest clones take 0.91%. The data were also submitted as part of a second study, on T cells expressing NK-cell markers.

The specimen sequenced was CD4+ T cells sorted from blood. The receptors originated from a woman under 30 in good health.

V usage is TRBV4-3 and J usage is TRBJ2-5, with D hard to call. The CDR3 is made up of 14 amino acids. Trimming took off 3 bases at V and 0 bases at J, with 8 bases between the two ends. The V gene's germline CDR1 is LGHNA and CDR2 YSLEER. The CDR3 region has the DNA TGCGCCAGCAGCCACGGTAGCTACCAAGAGACCCAGTACTTC. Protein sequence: CASSHGSYQETQYF.

Written as DNA, the CDR3 is TGTGCCAGCGGGTACAGTTACAACACTGAAGCTTTCTTT. Its protein is CASGYSYNTEAFF. The rearrangement uses TRBV6-5 and TRBJ1-1; D gene ambiguous. From germline, CDR1 is MNHEY and CDR2 SVGAGI. Trimming removed 8 bases at V and 2 bases at J, with 12 bases between. This CDR3 has 13 residues.

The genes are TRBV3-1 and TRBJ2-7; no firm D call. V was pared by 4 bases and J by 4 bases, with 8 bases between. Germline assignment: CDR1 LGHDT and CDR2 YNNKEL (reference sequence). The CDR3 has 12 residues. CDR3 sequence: CASSRYTYEQYF. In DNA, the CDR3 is TGTGCCAGCAGCCGATATACGTACGAGCAGTACTTC.

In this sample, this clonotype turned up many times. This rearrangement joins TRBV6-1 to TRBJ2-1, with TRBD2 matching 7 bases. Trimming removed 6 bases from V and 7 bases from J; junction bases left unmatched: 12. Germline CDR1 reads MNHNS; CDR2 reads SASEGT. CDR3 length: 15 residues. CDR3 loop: CASSRAGARGNEQFF. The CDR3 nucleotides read TGTGCCAGCAGCCGGGCGGGAGCACGCGGTAATGAGCAGTTCTTC.

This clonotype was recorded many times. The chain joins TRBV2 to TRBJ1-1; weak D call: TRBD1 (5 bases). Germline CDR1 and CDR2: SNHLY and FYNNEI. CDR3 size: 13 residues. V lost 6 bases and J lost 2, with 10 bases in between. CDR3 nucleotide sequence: TGTGCCAGCAGGGGGACGGGCAACACTGAAGCTTTCTTT. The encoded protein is CASRGTGNTEAFF.

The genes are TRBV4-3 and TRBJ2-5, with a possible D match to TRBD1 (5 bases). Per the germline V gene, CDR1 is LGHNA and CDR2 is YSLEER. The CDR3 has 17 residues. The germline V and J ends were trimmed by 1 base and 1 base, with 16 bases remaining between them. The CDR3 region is CASSQGFSKGFQETQYF. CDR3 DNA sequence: TGCGCCAGCAGCCAAGGGTTCTCCAAGGGGTTCCAAGAGACCCAGTACTTC.

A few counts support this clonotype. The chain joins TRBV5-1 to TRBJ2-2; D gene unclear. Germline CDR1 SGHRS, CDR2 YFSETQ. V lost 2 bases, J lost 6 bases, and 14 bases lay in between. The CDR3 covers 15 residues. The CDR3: CASSLGQGDAGELFF. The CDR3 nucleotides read TGCGCCAGCAGCTTAGGGCAAGGAGATGCCGGGGAGCTGTTTTTT.

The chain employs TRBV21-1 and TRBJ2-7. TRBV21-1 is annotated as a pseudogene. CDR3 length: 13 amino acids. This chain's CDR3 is CASSTSVPYEQYF. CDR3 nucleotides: TGTGCCAGCAGCACCTCAGTGCCCTACGAGCAGTACTTC.

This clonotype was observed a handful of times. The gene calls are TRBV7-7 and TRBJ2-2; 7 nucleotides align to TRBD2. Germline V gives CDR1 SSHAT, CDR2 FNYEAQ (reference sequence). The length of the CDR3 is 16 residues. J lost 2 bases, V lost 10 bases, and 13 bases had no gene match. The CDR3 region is CATALWASGNTGELFF. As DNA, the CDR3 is TGTGCCACCGCCTTGTGGGCTAGCGGAAACACCGGGGAGCTGTTTTTT.

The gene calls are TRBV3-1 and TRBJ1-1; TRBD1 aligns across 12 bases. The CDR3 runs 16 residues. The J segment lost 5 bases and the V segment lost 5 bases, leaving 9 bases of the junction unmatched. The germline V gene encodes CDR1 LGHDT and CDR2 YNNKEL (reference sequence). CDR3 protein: CASSYTGQGARTEAFF. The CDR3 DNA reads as TGTGCCAGCAGCTACACGGGACAGGGGGCGAGAACTGAAGCTTTCTTT.

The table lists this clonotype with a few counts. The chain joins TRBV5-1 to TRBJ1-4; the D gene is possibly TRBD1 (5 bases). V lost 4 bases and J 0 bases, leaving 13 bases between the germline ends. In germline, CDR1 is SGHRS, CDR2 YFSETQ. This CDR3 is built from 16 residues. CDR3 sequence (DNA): TGCGCCAGCAGCCCGAGACCGGGGGCAACTAATGAAAAACTGTTTTTT. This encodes CASSPRPGATNEKLFF.

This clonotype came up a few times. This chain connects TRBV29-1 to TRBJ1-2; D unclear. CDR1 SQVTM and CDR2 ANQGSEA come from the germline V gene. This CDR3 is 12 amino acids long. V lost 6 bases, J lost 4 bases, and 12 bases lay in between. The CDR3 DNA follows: TGCAGCGTCCGCAGGCTCTTCTATGGCTACACCTTC. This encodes CSVRRLFYGYTF.

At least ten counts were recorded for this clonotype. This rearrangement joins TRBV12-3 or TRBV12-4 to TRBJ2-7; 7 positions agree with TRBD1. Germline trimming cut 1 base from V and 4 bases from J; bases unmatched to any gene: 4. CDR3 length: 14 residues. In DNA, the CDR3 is TGTGCCAGCAGTTTAGATGGCAGGGGGTACGAGCAGTACTTC. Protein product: CASSLDGRGYEQYF.

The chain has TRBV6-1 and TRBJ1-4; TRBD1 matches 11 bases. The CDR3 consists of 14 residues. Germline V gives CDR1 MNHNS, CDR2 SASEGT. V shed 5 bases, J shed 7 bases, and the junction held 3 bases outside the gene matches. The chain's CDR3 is CASSRDRGTEKLFF. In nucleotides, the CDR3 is TGTGCCAGCAGTCGGGACAGGGGGACTGAAAAACTGTTTTTT.

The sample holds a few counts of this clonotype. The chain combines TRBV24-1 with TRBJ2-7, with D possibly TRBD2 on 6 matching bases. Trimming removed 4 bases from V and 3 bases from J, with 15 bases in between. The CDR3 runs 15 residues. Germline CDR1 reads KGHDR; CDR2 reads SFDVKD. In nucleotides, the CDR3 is TGTGCCACCAGTGACCCCAGGAACGGGGGCTACGAGCAGTACTTC. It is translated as CATSDPRNGGYEQYF.

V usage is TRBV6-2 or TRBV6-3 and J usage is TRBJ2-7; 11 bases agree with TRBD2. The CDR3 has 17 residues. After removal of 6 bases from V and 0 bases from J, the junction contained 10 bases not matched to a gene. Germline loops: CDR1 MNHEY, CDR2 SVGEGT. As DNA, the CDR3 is TGTGCCAGCAGCCCATTCTCGGGACTAGCGGTCTCCTACGAGCAGTACTTC. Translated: CASSPFSGLAVSYEQYF.

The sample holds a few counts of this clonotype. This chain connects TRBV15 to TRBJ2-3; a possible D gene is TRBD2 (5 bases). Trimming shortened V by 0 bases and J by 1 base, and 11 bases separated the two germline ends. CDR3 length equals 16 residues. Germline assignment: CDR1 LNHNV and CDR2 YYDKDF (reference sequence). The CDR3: CATSRDLGVGTDTQYF. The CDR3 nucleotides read TGTGCCACCAGCAGAGATCTCGGGGTTGGCACAGATACGCAGTATTTT.

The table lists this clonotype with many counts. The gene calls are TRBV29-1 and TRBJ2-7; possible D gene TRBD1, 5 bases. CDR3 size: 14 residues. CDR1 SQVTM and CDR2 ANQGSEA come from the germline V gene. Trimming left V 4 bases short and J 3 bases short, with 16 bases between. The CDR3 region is CSVVGQTHFYEQYF. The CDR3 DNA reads TGCAGCGTTGTGGGGCAGACGCATTTCTACGAGCAGTACTTC.

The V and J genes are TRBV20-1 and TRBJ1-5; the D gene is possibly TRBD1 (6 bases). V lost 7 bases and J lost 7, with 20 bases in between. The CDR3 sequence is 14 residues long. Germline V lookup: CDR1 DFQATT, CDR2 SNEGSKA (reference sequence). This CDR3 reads CSGTQGGLGQPQHF. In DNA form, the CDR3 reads TGCAGTGGCACACAGGGCGGGCTGGGCCAGCCCCAGCATTTT.

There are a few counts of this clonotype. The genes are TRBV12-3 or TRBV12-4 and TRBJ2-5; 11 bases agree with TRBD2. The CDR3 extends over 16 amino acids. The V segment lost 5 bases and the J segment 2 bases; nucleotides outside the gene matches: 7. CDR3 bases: TGTGCCAGCAGTCCCGGGACTAGCGGAACGCAAGAGACCCAGTACTTC. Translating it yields CASSPGTSGTQETQYF.

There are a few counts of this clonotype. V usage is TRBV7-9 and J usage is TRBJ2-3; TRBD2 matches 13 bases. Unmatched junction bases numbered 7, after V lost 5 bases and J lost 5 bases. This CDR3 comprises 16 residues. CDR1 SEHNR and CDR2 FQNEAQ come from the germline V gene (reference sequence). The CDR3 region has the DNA TGTGCCAGCAGCCGATGGACTAGCGGGAGTATAGATACGCAGTATTTT. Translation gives CASSRWTSGSIDTQYF.

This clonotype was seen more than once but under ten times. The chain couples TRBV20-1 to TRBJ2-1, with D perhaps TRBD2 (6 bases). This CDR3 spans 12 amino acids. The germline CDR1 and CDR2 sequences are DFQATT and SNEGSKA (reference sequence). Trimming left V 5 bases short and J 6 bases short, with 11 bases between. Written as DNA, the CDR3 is TGCAGTGCTCCCACCGGGGGCAATGAGCAGTTCTTC. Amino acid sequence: CSAPTGGNEQFF.

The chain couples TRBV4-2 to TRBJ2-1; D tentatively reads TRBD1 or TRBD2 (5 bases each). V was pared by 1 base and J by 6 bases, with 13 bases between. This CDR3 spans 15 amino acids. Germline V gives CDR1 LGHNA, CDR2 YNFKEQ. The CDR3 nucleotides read TGTGCCAGCAGCCAAGGGGACCCAAGCTTCAATGAGCAGTTCTTC. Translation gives CASSQGDPSFNEQFF.

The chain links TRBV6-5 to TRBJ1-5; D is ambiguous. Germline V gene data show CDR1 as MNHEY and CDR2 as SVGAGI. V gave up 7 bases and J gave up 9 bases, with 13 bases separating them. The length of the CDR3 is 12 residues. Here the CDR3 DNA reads TGTGCCAGCAACCTCCCGATGGGGCCCCAGCATTTT. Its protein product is CASNLPMGPQHF.

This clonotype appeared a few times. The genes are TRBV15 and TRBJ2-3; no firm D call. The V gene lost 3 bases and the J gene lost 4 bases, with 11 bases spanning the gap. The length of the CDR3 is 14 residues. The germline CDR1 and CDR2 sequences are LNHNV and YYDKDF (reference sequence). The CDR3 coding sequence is TGTGCCACCAGCAGGGGATTTGGTCCAGATACGCAGTATTTT. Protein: CATSRGFGPDTQYF.

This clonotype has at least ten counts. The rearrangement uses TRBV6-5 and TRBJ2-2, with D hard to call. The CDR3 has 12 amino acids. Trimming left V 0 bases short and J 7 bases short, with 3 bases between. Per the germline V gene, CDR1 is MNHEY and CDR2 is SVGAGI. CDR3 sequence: CASSYSFGELFF. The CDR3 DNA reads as TGTGCCAGCAGTTACTCGTTCGGGGAGCTGTTTTTT.

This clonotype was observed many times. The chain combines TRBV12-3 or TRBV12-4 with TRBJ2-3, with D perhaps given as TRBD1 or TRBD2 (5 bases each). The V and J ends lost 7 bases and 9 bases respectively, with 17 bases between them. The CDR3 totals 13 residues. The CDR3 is CASTPDLEGTQYF. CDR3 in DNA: TGTGCCAGCACCCCGGACCTCGAGGGGACGCAGTATTTT.

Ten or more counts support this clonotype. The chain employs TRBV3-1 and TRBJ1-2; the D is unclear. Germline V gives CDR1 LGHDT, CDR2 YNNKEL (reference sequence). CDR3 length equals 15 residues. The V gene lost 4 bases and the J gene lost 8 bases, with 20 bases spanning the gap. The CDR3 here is CASSLLRGTGRGYTF. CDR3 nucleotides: TGTGCCAGCAGCCTCCTACGGGGAACGGGTCGGGGCTACACCTTC.

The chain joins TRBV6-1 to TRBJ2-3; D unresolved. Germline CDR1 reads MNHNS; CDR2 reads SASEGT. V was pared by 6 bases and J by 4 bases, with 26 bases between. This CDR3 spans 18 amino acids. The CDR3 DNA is TGTGCCAGCAGAAGACGTCCAAGTGTAGCCACGGTTCCAGATACGCAGTATTTT. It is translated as CASRRRPSVATVPDTQYF.

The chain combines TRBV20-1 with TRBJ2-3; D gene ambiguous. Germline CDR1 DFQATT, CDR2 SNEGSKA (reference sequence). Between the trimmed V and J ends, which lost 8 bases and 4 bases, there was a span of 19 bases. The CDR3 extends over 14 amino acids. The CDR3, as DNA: TGCAGTCCCCAACGACGAGCCCTCCCAGATACGCAGTATTTT. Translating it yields CSPQRRALPDTQYF.

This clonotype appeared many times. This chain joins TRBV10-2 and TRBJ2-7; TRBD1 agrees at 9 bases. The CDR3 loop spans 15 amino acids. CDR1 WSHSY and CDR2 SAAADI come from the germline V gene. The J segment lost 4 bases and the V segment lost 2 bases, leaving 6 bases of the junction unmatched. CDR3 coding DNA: TGCGCCAGCAGTGAGAGGGACAGGGTACCGTACGAGCAGTACTTC. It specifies CASSERDRVPYEQYF.